These 11 T cell receptor beta chains originate from one sample sequenced in a study of T cells in Graves' hyperthyroidism and ophthalmopathy. RNA transcripts served as the template for amplifying TCR beta CDR3 regions. With the HTBI primer set, the TCR CDR3 went through a first round of RT-PCR. TCRdb reanalysed the multiplex PCR reads using MiXCR and keeps one entry per CDR3 protein. The sample has fewer than 750,000 distinct CDR3 sequences, roughly 14% seen once. The specimen sequenced was blood. The receptor source for this set is a woman between 40 and 55 years old with Graves' ophthalmopathy.

In this sample, this clonotype turned up many times. J is TRBJ1-5 and V is TRBV29-1; D may be TRBD1 (6 bases). CDR1 and CDR2 (germline): SQVTM, ANQGSEA. V was pared by 4 bases and J by 6 bases, with 13 bases between. This CDR3 contains 13 residues. CDR3 amino acids: CSVAAGAFQPQHF. CDR3 coding DNA: TGCAGCGTTGCGGCAGGGGCGTTTCAGCCCCAGCATTTT.

Many counts were recorded for this clonotype. V usage is TRBV29-1 and J usage is TRBJ2-7, with D possibly being TRBD2 (6 bases). Trimming shortened V by 4 bases and J by 6 bases, and 22 bases separated the two germline ends. This CDR3 has 15 residues. CDR1 and CDR2 from the germline V gene are SQVTM and ANQGSEA. CDR3 DNA sequence: TGCAGCGTTGGTTTCGTGGAGGGAGGCGCGGGCGAGCAGTACTTC. Protein: CSVGFVEGGAGEQYF.

V usage is TRBV4-1 and J usage is TRBJ2-7; 10 bases agree with TRBD2. The CDR3 extends over 15 amino acids. V gave up 6 bases and J gave up 2 bases; unmatched junction bases: 7. CDR1 is MGHRA and CDR2 is YSYEKL in the germline V gene. The CDR3 loop reads CASRSTSGNTYEQYF. In DNA form, the CDR3 reads TGCGCCAGCAGAAGTACTAGCGGGAACACCTACGAGCAGTACTTC.

This clonotype was counted at least ten times. The genes are TRBV30 and TRBJ2-2; no reliable D call. Matching the DNA end better, TRBJ1-4 makes the J call doubtful. Germline CDR1 reads GTSNPN; CDR2 reads SVGIG (reference sequence). The CDR3 spans 15 residues. DNA of the CDR3: TGTGCCTGGAGTGTAGGGTCCGCAGGCGCCGTAAAACTGTTTTTT. This sequence encodes CAWSVGSAGAVKLFF.

This clonotype was observed many times. The chain combines TRBV5-1 with TRBJ2-7, with D unclear. The CDR3 covers 15 residues. V dropped 1 base and J dropped 0 bases, with 11 bases sitting between them. CDR1 and CDR2 from the germline V gene are SGHRS and YFSETQ. The CDR3 region is CASSLQATRSYEQYF. The CDR3 bases are TGCGCCAGCAGCTTGCAGGCCACCCGCTCCTACGAGCAGTACTTC.

In its sample, this clonotype was seen many times. In nucleotides, the CDR3 is TGTGCCAGCCGTGGGGGCGGTGATCAGCCCCAGCATTTT. Amino acids: CASRGGGDQPQHF. The J gene is TRBJ1-5, the V gene TRBV6-1; D possibly corresponds to TRBD1 (6 bases). Trimming removed 8 bases from V and 5 bases from J, with 13 bases in between. The length of the CDR3 is 13 residues. Germline V gene sequence: CDR1 MNHNS, CDR2 SASEGT.

This clonotype was recorded many times. The chain couples TRBV5-5 to TRBJ1-1; the D is unclear. This CDR3 contains 15 residues. With 3 bases removed from V and 1 base from J, the gap between germline ends came to 13 bases. CDR1 is SGHKS and CDR2 is YYEKEE in the germline V gene (reference sequence). CDR3 bases: TGTGCCAGCAGCTCGGACCTACGGGGGAACACTGAAGCTTTCTTT. It specifies CASSSDLRGNTEAFF.

This clonotype was found many times. The V call is TRBV6-1, the J call TRBJ1-1, with TRBD1 as a possible D gene (5 bases). The germline V gene has CDR1 MNHNS and CDR2 SASEGT. There are 13 residues in the CDR3. With 8 bases removed from V and 0 bases from J, the gap between germline ends came to 10 bases. In DNA form, the CDR3 reads TGTGCCAGCCTGGACAATTTGAACACTGAAGCTTTCTTT. This encodes CASLDNLNTEAFF.

The V call is TRBV15, the J call TRBJ2-7; 10 bases line up with TRBD1. The CDR3 runs to 15 residues. V shed 5 bases, J shed 6 bases, and the junction held 10 bases outside the gene matches. Germline CDR1 reads LNHNV; CDR2 reads YYDKDF (reference sequence). As DNA, the CDR3 is TGTGCCACCAGCCCCCAGAGGGGACAGGGGTTCGAGCAGTACTTC. It translates to CATSPQRGQGFEQYF.

In its sample, this clonotype was seen a few times. The rearrangement uses TRBV18 and TRBJ2-2; perhaps D is TRBD1 or TRBD2 (5 bases each). Trimming took 3 bases from V and 6 from J, leaving 17 bases between them. Germline V gene data show CDR1 as KGHSH and CDR2 as LQKENI. The CDR3 length is 16 residues. For the CDR3, the DNA is TGTGCCAGCTCACCGAACGAAGCTAGAGGGGCCGGGGAGCTGTTTTTT. Amino acids: CASSPNEARGAGELFF.

This clonotype was counted at least ten times. The CDR3 DNA reads as TGTGCCATCAGTGACGCCGGGACAGGAAGATCCGGGGAGCTGTTTTTT. It yields the protein CAISDAGTGRSGELFF. The V gene is TRBV10-3, the J gene TRBJ2-2, with 8 bases matching TRBD1. J lost 6 bases, V lost 3 bases, and 9 bases had no gene match. This CDR3 contains 16 residues. Per the germline V gene, CDR1 is ENHRY and CDR2 is SYGVKD.